This TCR beta chain was observed in a study of neurological immune-mediated disorders. Described time point: technical triplicate 1. This clonotype was found many times. Each TCR transcript was tagged with a 10-nucleotide random UMI during 5'RACE. Sequencing runs each yielded over 180 million TCR-beta sequences from 15-18 subjects. MiXCR, applied by TCRdb to the 5' RACE reads, yields one record per CDR3 protein. The sample carries roughly 41,000 distinct CDR3 sequences, around 10% recorded once. The CDR3 has 14 residues. The V segment lost 5 bases and the J segment 7 bases; nucleotides outside the gene matches: 4. Germline lookup yields CDR1 DFQATT and CDR2 SNEGSKA (reference sequence).

The clonotype comes from a man in his 60s with HTLV-1-associated myelopathy (HAM/TSP). The specimen sequenced was PBMCs. This sequence joins TRBV20-1 and TRBJ2-1; TRBD2 matches at 14 bases. CDR3 protein: CSALRTSGRNEQFF. The CDR3, as DNA: TGCAGTGCTCTCCGGACTAGCGGGAGGAATGAGCAGTTCTTC.